The sequence of this TCR beta chain was determined in a study of T cell responses to AZD1222 COVID-19 vaccine. Study-level background: Some second doses came at about 4 weeks and others at about 12 weeks; these were pooled.

Study-level findings and limits: Baseline seropositives among AZD1222 recipients totaled only 5 to 7. After two AZD1222 doses, spike-specific TCR breadth and depth rose versus day 0.

Comment on this clone: Its antigen is still unknown.

Sequenced by immunoSEQ multiplex PCR; TCRdb stores in-frame clones only, minus some. Of approximately 120,000 clones in the sample, roughly 90% were seen once. Germline CDR1 reads MNHEY; CDR2 reads SVGAGI. V was clipped by 0 bases and J by 5 bases; unmatched bases: 4. The CDR3 spans 16 residues. The sequence came from an adult in good health. The sequencing used peripheral blood, collected on day 0 of AZD1222 vaccination. The genes are TRBV6-5 and TRBJ2-7; TRBD2 matches at 13 bases. The CDR3 protein is CASSYSGTSGTHEQYF. The DNA of the CDR3 is TGTGCCAGCAGTTACTCCGGGACTAGCGGGACTCACGAGCAGTACTTC.